The 26 T cell receptor beta chains below were found in one sample sequenced in a study of cytomegalovirus exposure and HLA in healthy donors. 13 Jbeta primers and 60 Vbeta primers were used for the PCR. Measured with immunoSEQ multiplex PCR; TCRdb has only the in-frame clones, and not every one. The sample holds 150,000 to 200,000 clones, 71% seen once. Sequencing was carried out using PBMCs. The receptor set was obtained from a girl aged 10 to 17 in good health and CMV-seronegative.

This clone has a handful of counts. The rearrangement joins TRBV15 to TRBJ1-1; TRBD1 is a possible D gene (6 bases). The V end was cut by 6 bases, the J end by 3 bases, with 14 bases between. This CDR3 is 14 amino acids long. Germline loops: CDR1 LNHNV, CDR2 YYDKDF (reference sequence). The CDR3 reads CATREEDSHTEAFF. The DNA for the CDR3 is TGTGCCACCAGGGAAGAGGACAGCCACACTGAAGCTTTCTTT.

The CDR3 coding sequence is TGTGCCAGCGCGCTCGGTCCGACCTACGAGCAGTACTTC. Its protein product is CASALGPTYEQYF. V is TRBV19 and J is TRBJ2-7; D is unclear. Germline CDR1 and CDR2: LNHDA and SQIVND (reference sequence). V lost 9 bases and J lost 2, with 14 bases in between. This CDR3 is 13 amino acids long. Combining the CDR3 with reference TRBV19 and TRBJ2-7 gives the whole variable domain DGGITQSPKYLFRKEGQNVTLSCEQNLNHDAMYWYRQDPGQGLRLIYYSQIVNDFQKGDIAEGYSVSREKKESFPLTVTSAQKNPTAFYLCASALGPTYEQYFGPGTRLTVT.

The chain recombines TRBV5-1 with TRBJ1-1, with 7 bases lining up with TRBD1. The CDR3 is made up of 15 amino acids. With V trimmed by 1 base and J by 1 base, 4 bases remained unmatched. Germline values: CDR1 SGHRS, CDR2 YFSETQ. CDR3 in amino acids: CASSLPGTANTEAFF. CDR3 coding DNA: TGCGCCAGCAGCTTGCCCGGGACAGCGAACACTGAAGCTTTCTTT.

The V gene is TRBV27, the J gene TRBJ1-1; 10 nucleotides align to TRBD1. The CDR3 is made up of 14 amino acids. The trim removed 6 bases at V and 5 bases at J, leaving 6 bases unmatched. From germline, CDR1 is MNHEY and CDR2 SMNVEV (reference sequence). The CDR3 DNA reads TGTGCCAGCAGCCTGGGACAGGGGAGGACTGAAGCTTTCTTT. Its protein product is CASSLGQGRTEAFF.

This clone has only a few counts. This rearrangement joins TRBV6-1 to TRBJ1-4; D remains unclear. V lost 7 bases and J lost 0, with 6 bases in between. The length of the CDR3 is 13 residues. The germline CDR1 and CDR2 sequences are MNHNS and SASEGT. CDR3: CASIRATNEKLFF. CDR3 coding DNA: TGTGCCAGCATCCGAGCAACTAATGAAAAACTGTTTTTT.

The genes are TRBV21-1 and TRBJ2-1; the table's D gene call, TRBD1, was not cross checked with the DNA. TRBV21-1 is an annotated pseudogene. The CDR3 consists of 14 residues. The CDR3 loop reads CASSTWDRNNEQFF. The CDR3 nucleotides read TGTGCCAGCAGCACCTGGGACAGGAACAATGAGCAGTTCTTC.

This clone showed up just once. V usage is TRBV5-1 and J usage is TRBJ2-5, with TRBD2 matching 7 bases. Germline trimming cut 2 bases from V and 1 base from J; bases unmatched to any gene: 8. The CDR3 extends over 16 amino acids. In germline, CDR1 is SGHRS, CDR2 YFSETQ. CDR3: CASSFIQGTTQETQYF. Written as DNA, the CDR3 is TGCGCCAGCAGCTTTATCCAAGGGACTACCCAAGAGACCCAGTACTTC.

This chain joins TRBV25-1 and TRBJ1-1; tentatively, D is TRBD1 (6 bases). The germline gives CDR1 MGHDK, CDR2 SYGVNS. The CDR3 is made up of 12 amino acids. The V end lost 9 bases, the J end lost 4 bases, and 12 bases lay between the germline ends. Here the CDR3 reads CASSDSLTEAFF. The CDR3 bases are TGTGCCAGTTCGGACAGTCTCACTGAAGCTTTCTTT.

The CDR3 coding sequence is TGTGCCAGTTCGGAGGACGGAACCTACGAGCAGTACTTC. As protein: CASSEDGTYEQYF. This chain uses TRBV19 with TRBJ2-7; the D gene is possibly TRBD2 (5 bases). CDR3 size: 13 residues. V was shortened by 8 bases and J by 2 bases, with 13 bases between the two germline ends. CDR1 LNHDA and CDR2 SQIVND come from the germline V gene (reference sequence). The full variable domain, completed using reference TRBV19 and TRBJ2-7, is DGGITQSPKYLFRKEGQNVTLSCEQNLNHDAMYWYRQDPGQGLRLIYYSQIVNDFQKGDIAEGYSVSREKKESFPLTVTSAQKNPTAFYLCASSEDGTYEQYFGPGTRLTVT.

The chain recombines TRBV21-1 with TRBJ1-2; the table's D call, TRBD1, has no DNA check behind it. TRBV21-1 is described as a pseudogene. CDR3 size: 14 residues. CDR3 residues: CAISGADCNYGYTF. The CDR3 DNA is TGTGCCATCAGCGGGGCAGACTGCAACTATGGCTACACCTTC.

This clone was seen a handful of times. The CDR3 DNA follows: TGCGCCAGCAGCAAATCACAGGGGATTGAAGCTTTCTTT. Translation: CASSKSQGIEAFF. The chain has TRBV5-1 and TRBJ1-1; 7 nucleotides agree with TRBD1. CDR3 size: 13 residues. The germline V gene encodes CDR1 SGHRS and CDR2 YFSETQ. The J segment lost 7 bases and the V segment lost 4 bases, leaving 7 bases of the junction unmatched.

The chain combines TRBV5-1 with TRBJ2-5; 10 bases align to TRBD2. After removal of 5 bases from V and 5 bases from J, the junction contained 3 bases not matched to a gene. CDR1 and CDR2 (germline): SGHRS, YFSETQ. The CDR3 totals 13 residues. The CDR3 bases are TGCGCCAGCAGAGCGGGGGGGCGGGAGACCCAGTACTTC. Its protein product is CASRAGGRETQYF.

The chain carries TRBV6-1 and TRBJ1-1, with 9 bases identical to TRBD1. The germline V gene has CDR1 MNHNS and CDR2 SASEGT. Trimming took 2 bases from V and 7 from J; bases not matched to a gene: 5. This CDR3 has 14 amino acids. The CDR3 bases are TGTGCCAGCAGTGAATTCCAGGACAGGGGTGAAGCTTTCTTT. It translates to CASSEFQDRGEAFF.

This rearrangement joins TRBV19 to TRBJ1-5; D unclear. The V end was cut by 3 bases, the J end by 5 bases, with 11 bases between. The CDR3 loop spans 14 amino acids. Germline CDR1 reads LNHDA; CDR2 reads SQIVND (reference sequence). CDR3 nucleotides: TGTGCCAGTAGTATTGGAAAGGGAGATCAGCCCCAGCATTTT. Translated: CASSIGKGDQPQHF.

V is TRBV29-1 and J is TRBJ2-5; TRBD2 aligns across 10 bases. With 7 bases clipped from V and 4 bases from J, the junction kept 3 bases outside the gene matches. From germline, CDR1 is SQVTM and CDR2 ANQGSEA. This CDR3 is built from 12 residues. CDR3 sequence (DNA): TGCAGCGGAGCGGGGGGGGGAGAGACCCAGTACTTC. It specifies CSGAGGGETQYF.

V usage is TRBV25-1 and J usage is TRBJ1-2, with 9 bases fitting TRBD1. Germline CDR1 is MGHDK and CDR2 is SYGVNS. This CDR3 region has 16 residues. Trimming cost V 5 bases and J 2 bases; bases outside gene matches: 9. CDR3 loop: CASSFPPGQGNYGYTF. The CDR3, as DNA: TGTGCCAGCAGTTTCCCCCCGGGACAGGGCAACTATGGCTACACCTTC.

A note on this clone: At one of its ends the junction is not consistent with the germline gene, which may arise from a read error. V is TRBV6-1 and J is TRBJ1-6; D unclear. Per germline, CDR1 MNHNS and CDR2 SASEGT. This CDR3 has 8 residues. In nucleotides, the CDR3 is TGTGCCAGTTCATCCCTCCACTTT. Amino acid sequence: CASSSLHF.

The chain has TRBV29-1 and TRBJ2-1, with 7 bases matching TRBD1. CDR3 size: 14 residues. Germline V CDR1 and CDR2: SQVTM, ANQGSEA. V lost 5 bases to trimming and J lost 6 bases; unmatched junction nucleotides: 10. The DNA of the CDR3 is TGCAGCGTTTCGACAGGGAAGGGTAGCAATGAGCAGTTCTTC. This codes for CSVSTGKGSNEQFF.

The V and J genes are TRBV6-5 and TRBJ1-1; 8 bases are a match to TRBD1. This CDR3 has 11 amino acids. Germline CDR1 and CDR2: MNHEY and SVGAGI. Losses at the gene ends were 7 bases for V and 10 bases for J; bases not matched to a gene: 5. In DNA form, the CDR3 reads TGTGCCAGCACCGAGGACAGGGTAGCTTTCTTT. It yields the protein CASTEDRVAFF.

This clone has a handful of counts. The CDR3 sequence is CAISELGAVYGYTF. The DNA for the CDR3 is TGTGCCATCAGTGAGCTGGGGGCGGTCTATGGCTACACCTTC. The genes are TRBV10-3 and TRBJ1-2; tentatively, D is TRBD1 (6 bases). The CDR3 spans 14 residues. The germline CDR1 and CDR2 sequences are ENHRY and SYGVKD. V lost 2 bases, J lost 4 bases, and 11 bases lay in between.

This clone was observed a handful of times. The rearrangement uses TRBV19 and TRBJ1-1; TRBD1 matches at 11 bases. Germline V gene lookup returns CDR1 LNHDA and CDR2 SQIVND (reference sequence). V was clipped by 3 bases and J by 0 bases; unmatched bases: 9. The CDR3 consists of 18 residues. The CDR3, as DNA: TGTGCCAGTAGTATTGCAGGGACAGGGGGGCCCATGAACACTGAAGCTTTCTTT. Translating it yields CASSIAGTGGPMNTEAFF.

CDR3 sequence (DNA): TGCAGCGTTGGCGGACAGTCTAGCAATCAGCCCCAGCATTTT. Translation gives CSVGGQSSNQPQHF. The genes are TRBV29-1 and TRBJ1-5, with TRBD1 as a possible D gene (6 bases). Germline lookup yields CDR1 SQVTM and CDR2 ANQGSEA. This CDR3 comprises 14 residues. Trimming took 4 bases from V and 0 from J, leaving 10 bases between them. Together with reference TRBV29-1 and TRBJ1-5, the CDR3 gives the full variable domain: SAVISQKPSRDICQRGTSLTIQCQVDSQVTMMFWYRQQPGQSLTLIATANQGSEATYESGFVIDKFPISRPNLTFSTLTVSNMSPEDSSIYLCSVGGQSSNQPQHFGDGTRLSIL.

The J gene is TRBJ2-1, the V gene TRBV9; tentative D call: TRBD1 (6 bases). The germline CDR1 and CDR2 sequences are SGDLS and YYNGEE. The V gene lost 0 bases and the J gene lost 4 bases, with 14 bases spanning the gap. The CDR3 is made up of 16 amino acids. CDR3 amino acids: CASSVGGQIEYNEQFF. The CDR3 coding sequence is TGTGCCAGCAGCGTAGGGGGACAAATCGAATACAATGAGCAGTTCTTC.

This clone has only one observation. The rearrangement uses TRBV10-3 and TRBJ2-3; 9 bases are shared with TRBD2. This CDR3 has 15 residues. Trimming at V came to 1 base and at J to 3 bases, leaving 2 bases not matched to a gene. Germline V gives CDR1 ENHRY, CDR2 SYGVKD. CDR3 bases: TGTGCCATCAGTGAGTTTGCGGGGGGGACAGATACGCAGTATTTT. Its protein is CAISEFAGGTDTQYF.

The gene calls are TRBV7-9 and TRBJ1-2; D gene ambiguous. CDR1 is SEHNR and CDR2 is FQNEAQ in the germline V gene (reference sequence). The V end lost 4 bases, the J end lost 2 bases, and 5 bases lay between the germline ends. This CDR3 has 12 residues. The CDR3 sequence is CASSSSNYGYTF. CDR3 nucleotides: TGTGCCAGCAGCTCTTCCAACTATGGCTACACCTTC. The full variable domain, in which reference TRBV7-9 and TRBJ1-2 provide the parts outside the CDR3, is DTGVSQNPRHKITKRGQNVTFRCDPISEHNRLYWYRQTLGQGPEFLTYFQNEAQLEKSRLLSDRFSAERPKGSFSTLEIQRTEQGDSAMYLCASSSSNYGYTFGSGTRLTVV.

This clone was found a few times. V gene TRBV6-5 combines with J gene TRBJ1-2; D is perhaps TRBD1 (5 bases). The CDR3 loop spans 15 amino acids. CDR1 is MNHEY and CDR2 is SVGAGI in the germline V gene. The V and J ends lost 6 bases and 7 bases respectively, with 21 bases between them. The CDR3 DNA reads TGTGCCAGCAGAACCTTGGGGGGTAAGCAAGGTGGCTACACCTTC. Its protein is CASRTLGGKQGGYTF.